Sequencing of this T cell receptor (beta chain) was carried out in a study of CD8+CD57+ T cells in acquired aplastic anemia. V lost 3 bases and J lost 2, with 8 bases in between. From germline, CDR1 is DFQATT and CDR2 SNEGSKA (reference sequence). CDR3 length: 12 residues. Only patients with CD8+CD57+ cell expansion on flow cytometry were chosen for sequencing. Genomic DNA provided the template from which TCR beta VDJ and CDR3 profiles were obtained. TCRdb processed the reads anew with MiXCR; each CDR3 protein has one entry. The sample lists about 150,000 distinct CDR3 sequences; about 52% were seen once.

The clonotype was recovered from a human donor with aplastic anemia. V usage is TRBV20-1 and J usage is TRBJ2-7; D not resolved. The source material was sorted CD4+, CD8+, or CD8+CD57+ T cells (not recorded which) from PBMCs. The chain's CDR3 is CSASFRPYEQYF. The CDR3 region has the DNA TGCAGTGCTAGCTTCAGACCCTACGAGCAGTACTTC.